These 2 T cell receptor beta chains originate from one sample sequenced in a study of cytomegalovirus exposure and HLA in healthy donors. TCRdb keeps only in-frame clones here, not all; method: immunoSEQ multiplex PCR. The table has 200,000 to 250,000 clones, over 70% seen once. Sequenced material: PBMCs. The receptors originated from a woman in her twenties or thirties in good health and CMV-seropositive.

About this clone itself: This CDR3 is also generated by other DNA sequences in the sample. This chain joins TRBV29-1 and TRBJ2-2, with TRBD1 as a possible D gene (5 bases). Germline CDR1 SQVTM, CDR2 ANQGSEA. The CDR3 sequence is 13 residues long. V shed 4 bases and J shed 1 base, with 7 bases lying between them. The CDR3 here is CSVVRGNTGELFF. In DNA, the CDR3 is TGCAGCGTTGTAAGGGGGAACACCGGGGAGCTGTTTTTT.

The chain carries TRBV6-5 and TRBJ2-1; D gene unclear. The germline V and J ends were trimmed by 6 bases and 9 bases, with 12 bases remaining between them. This CDR3 contains 12 residues. Germline values: CDR1 MNHEY, CDR2 SVGAGI. This CDR3 reads CASRKVSGEQFF. The DNA of the CDR3 is TGTGCCAGCAGGAAGGTATCTGGTGAGCAGTTCTTC.